Each of the 15 T cell receptor beta chains below was sequenced from the same sample in a study of radiotherapy plus CTLA-4 blockade in lung cancer. TCRdb's table, derived via immunoSEQ multiplex PCR, lists solely in-frame clones and lacks some. This sample has fewer than 40,000 clones, with around 79% found just once. The specimen was peripheral blood, collected from a patient treated with radiotherapy plus ipilimumab. Receptors were obtained from a human donor with non-small cell lung cancer who had stable disease on radiotherapy plus ipilimumab.

The rearrangement joins TRBV4-3 to TRBJ1-2, with D possibly being TRBD1 (5 bases). Per the germline V gene, CDR1 is LGHNA and CDR2 is YSLEER. The CDR3 consists of 15 residues. Deletions cut 0 bases from V and 4 bases from J, with 12 bases between. The CDR3: CASSQEAGGGYGYTF. Written as DNA, the CDR3 is TGCGCCAGCAGCCAAGAAGCGGGGGGAGGCTATGGCTACACCTTC.

This clone was observed a single time. The conserved phenylalanine or tryptophan is not found at the CDR3 terminus, so this likely reflects a read error. The DNA is omitted, as the CDR3 cannot be located on it reliably, and the CDR3 follows TCRdb's listing. This rearrangement joins TRBV5-4 to TRBJ1-2. The V gene's germline CDR1 is SGHNT and CDR2 YYREEE (reference sequence). Termini included, the CDR3 measures 13 amino acids. CDR3 sequence: CASSLDGNLFGIL.

The chain uses TRBV29-1 and TRBJ2-3, with D possibly TRBD1 on 5 matching bases. This CDR3 spans 12 amino acids. V was shortened by 4 bases and J by 1 base, with 6 bases between the two germline ends. The V gene's germline CDR1 is SQVTM and CDR2 ANQGSEA. The CDR3 spells CSVVQGTDTQYF. In DNA, the CDR3 is TGCAGCGTTGTACAGGGCACAGATACGCAGTATTTT.

The chain joins TRBV6-4 to TRBJ2-3; possibly TRBD1 for D (5 bases). Germline V gene sequence: CDR1 MRHNA, CDR2 SNTAGT. The CDR3 spans 13 residues. Trimming stripped 5 bases from V and 4 bases from J, with 10 bases between. The CDR3 loop reads CASSRQKSDTQYF. The CDR3 DNA is TGTGCCAGCAGTCGACAGAAATCAGATACGCAGTATTTT.

This clone has just one count. The chain combines TRBV6-5 with TRBJ1-1, with a tentative D call TRBD1 (5 bases). Germline CDR1 reads MNHEY; CDR2 reads SVGAGI. V lost 5 bases, J lost 4 bases, and 14 bases lay in between. The CDR3 is made up of 14 amino acids. CDR3 protein: CASSAGTSITEAFF. The CDR3 DNA is TGTGCCAGCAGTGCCGGGACTTCGATCACTGAAGCTTTCTTT.

This clone has just a few counts. J is TRBJ2-7 and V is TRBV6-1; TRBD1 is a possible D gene (5 bases). The germline V and J ends were trimmed by 11 bases and 3 bases, with 14 bases remaining between them. CDR1 is MNHNS, CDR2 SASEGT, per germline. CDR3 length equals 12 residues. CDR3 amino acids: CASGHPDYEQYF. CDR3 sequence (DNA): TGTGCCTCAGGGCACCCGGACTACGAGCAGTACTTC.

This clone is labeled as large. The chain employs TRBV5-6 and TRBJ1-4; D gene uncertain. The CDR3 sequence is 15 residues long. Germline V gene data show CDR1 as SGHDT and CDR2 as YYEEEE. Between the trimmed V and J ends, which lost 4 bases and 7 bases, there was a span of 17 bases. In DNA, the CDR3 is TGTGCCAGCAGCCCGTGGACCGTCTGGGGTGAAAAACTGTTTTTT. Amino acids: CASSPWTVWGEKLFF.

The CDR3 spells CASSPGTRQALGPFNYEQYV. The CDR3 DNA reads as TGTGCCAGCAGTCCAGGAACCCGACAGGCTCTAGGGCCATTCAACTACGAGCAGTACGTC. The chain employs TRBV28 and TRBJ2-7; a weak D match, TRBD1 (6 bases). In germline, CDR1 is MDHEN, CDR2 SYDVKM. This CDR3 has 20 amino acids. Trimming cost V 5 bases and J 3 bases, with 32 bases left between them.

The V and J genes are TRBV20-1 and TRBJ2-1; no definite D call. CDR1 and CDR2 from the germline V gene are DFQATT and SNEGSKA (reference sequence). The length of the CDR3 is 11 residues. The V end lost 6 bases, the J end lost 3 bases, and 6 bases lay between the germline ends. CDR3 DNA sequence: TGCAGTGCCGAGAACTACAATGAGCAGTTCTTC. Amino acids: CSAENYNEQFF.

This clone was detected a few times. The rearrangement links TRBV4-3 to TRBJ2-7; tentatively, D is TRBD1 or TRBD2 (5 bases each). There are 14 residues in the CDR3. Deletions cut 1 base from V and 2 bases from J, with 9 bases between. Germline loops: CDR1 LGHNA, CDR2 YSLEER. CDR3 nucleotides: TGCGCCAGCAGCCAAGCGGGACGGACCTACGAGCAGTACTTC. This gives the protein CASSQAGRTYEQYF.

The CDR3 region has the DNA TGCGCCAGCAGCCCTGGACAGTACGGCACAGATACGCAGTATTTT. Protein: CASSPGQYGTDTQYF. V gene TRBV5-1 combines with J gene TRBJ2-3; D may be TRBD1 (6 bases). V was pared by 4 bases and J by 1 base, with 13 bases between. Germline CDR1 and CDR2: SGHRS and YFSETQ. This CDR3 spans 15 amino acids.

This chain joins TRBV19 and TRBJ2-2; D possibly corresponds to TRBD1 (6 bases). Trimming left V 3 bases short and J 4 bases short, with 15 bases between. The CDR3 sequence is 16 residues long. Germline values: CDR1 LNHDA, CDR2 SQIVND (reference sequence). The CDR3 sequence: CASSIQRQVPTGELFF. The CDR3 DNA reads as TGTGCCAGTAGTATCCAGAGACAGGTTCCCACCGGGGAGCTGTTTTTT.

J is TRBJ2-1 and V is TRBV6-1, with D tentatively TRBD2 (6 bases). The CDR3 contains 16 residues. V lost 2 bases, J lost 1 base, and 12 bases lay in between. In germline, CDR1 is MNHNS, CDR2 SASEGT. This CDR3 reads CASSEFISGSYNEQFF. The CDR3 DNA sequence: TGTGCCAGCAGTGAATTCATTAGCGGATCCTACAATGAGCAGTTCTTC.

The gene calls are TRBV5-6 and TRBJ1-3; a weak D match, TRBD1 (6 bases). V lost 7 bases and J lost 4, with 15 bases in between. Germline CDR1 and CDR2: SGHDT and YYEEEE. This CDR3 contains 14 residues. The DNA for the CDR3 is TGTGCCAGCGGACTACAGGGTGACGGAAACACCATATATTTT. It codes for CASGLQGDGNTIYF.

This rearrangement joins TRBV9 to TRBJ1-2; TRBD1 agrees at 7 bases. Germline V gene data show CDR1 as SGDLS and CDR2 as YYNGEE. The CDR3 has 15 residues. The ends lost 6 bases at V and 4 bases at J; junction bases unmatched: 12. The CDR3 bases are TGTGCCAGCATCCCCCAGGAGGGGGCGATCTATGGCTACACCTTC. Translated: CASIPQEGAIYGYTF.